Each of the 2 T cell receptor beta chains below was sequenced from the same sample in a study of T cells after yellow fever vaccination. TCRdb re-called the 5' RACE reads with MiXCR, one entry per CDR3 protein. There are hundreds of thousands of distinct CDR3 sequences in the sample; 9% to 15% occur only once, and more than 13% lies in the top ten. The sample consisted of PBMCs, taken on the day of the yellow fever booster vaccination. These receptors originate from a man aged 25 to 40 who received the YFV17D yellow fever vaccine.

This rearrangement joins TRBV5-4 to TRBJ1-2; 7 nucleotides match TRBD1. J was trimmed by 4 bases and V by 0 bases; bases with no gene match: 6. Germline values: CDR1 SGHNT, CDR2 YYREEE (reference sequence). The CDR3 totals 15 residues. The CDR3 DNA sequence: TGTGCCAGCAGCTTGGGTGGGGACAGTTCCTATGGCTACACCTTC. Its translation: CASSLGGDSSYGYTF.

The V gene is TRBV29-1, the J gene TRBJ1-1; D is unresolved. The CDR3 covers 13 residues. From germline, CDR1 is SQVTM and CDR2 ANQGSEA. Between the trimmed V and J ends, which lost 3 bases and 0 bases, there was a span of 8 bases. The CDR3 sequence: CSVDRQVNTEAFF. The CDR3 DNA follows: TGCAGCGTTGACCGTCAGGTGAACACTGAAGCTTTCTTT. Full variable domain (missing parts from reference TRBV29-1 and TRBJ1-1): SAVISQKPSRDICQRGTSLTIQCQVDSQVTMMFWYRQQPGQSLTLIATANQGSEATYESGFVIDKFPISRPNLTFSTLTVSNMSPEDSSIYLCSVDRQVNTEAFFGQGTRLTVV.